This T cell receptor beta chain was recorded in a study of control samples from healthy donors and cancer patients. The CDR3 covers 17 residues. Trimming took 6 bases from V and 0 from J, leaving 15 bases between them. Germline lookup yields CDR1 SNHLY and CDR2 FYNNEI. Measured with immunoSEQ multiplex PCR; TCRdb has only the in-frame clones, and not every one. The table includes about 130,000 clones, about 93% detected once. The sample consisted of PBMCs. This TCR was recovered from a man in his forties or fifties with head and neck cancer. The chain employs TRBV2 and TRBJ2-6, with D possibly being TRBD1 (6 bases). CDR3 sequence: CASRADRVHSGANVLTF. The CDR3 region has the DNA TGTGCCAGCAGAGCGGACAGAGTCCACTCTGGGGCCAACGTCCTGACTTTC. The entire variable domain, with the rest obtained from reference TRBV2 and TRBJ2-6, is as follows: EPEVTQTPSHQVTQMGQEVILRCVPISNHLYFYWYRQILGQKVEFLVSFYNNEISEKSEIFDDQFSVERPDGSNFTLKIRSTKLEDSAMYFCASRADRVHSGANVLTFGAGSRLTVL.